This T cell receptor beta chain stems from a study of blood T cell repertoires in COVID-19. Across the study: Specimens from acute and convalescent COVID-19 originated in the United States, Italy and Spain.

This clone has more than one count but fewer than ten. The V end was cut by 4 bases, the J end by 6 bases, with 14 bases between. This CDR3 is built from 14 residues. Germline CDR1 is SGHDT and CDR2 is YYEEEE. Here immunoSEQ multiplex PCR was the method, and the copy in TCRdb shows in-frame clones only, minus some. This table has around 180,000 clones, more than 70% appearing once. This TCR was sampled from a human donor in a cohort sampled during active COVID-19. The J gene is TRBJ2-1, the V gene TRBV5-6; TRBD2 might be the D (6 bases). The material sequenced was peripheral blood. Written as DNA, the CDR3 is TGTGCCAGCAGCCCGGGACTCCATTTCAATGAGCAGTTCTTC. The encoded protein is CASSPGLHFNEQFF.